The entry that follows covers one T cell receptor (beta chain) sequence. CDR3 size: 13 residues. V lost 1 base and J 4 bases, leaving 5 bases between the germline ends. Germline V gene sequence: CDR1 SGHNT, CDR2 YENEEA. Researchers made TCR cDNA using 5'RACE template switching, and this step added a universal primer site and UMIs. TCRdb reprocessed the 5' RACE reads with MiXCR, giving one entry per CDR3 protein. This sample has about 120,000 distinct CDR3 sequences, with about 8.8% found just once. These data belong to a study of T cells after yellow fever vaccination. The source is a man aged 18 to 30 who received the YFV17D yellow fever vaccine. This chain joins TRBV11-3 and TRBJ2-1; D gene uncertain. Material: CD8+ T cells sorted from PBMCs, obtained on the day of the yellow fever booster vaccination. This CDR3 reads CASSLGRYNEQFF. CDR3 nucleotide sequence: TGTGCCAGCAGCTTAGGTAGATACAATGAGCAGTTCTTC.